Given below is one T cell receptor (beta chain) in context. Its antigen is as yet unknown. Within the library, unique molecular identifiers were attached to each individual cDNA molecule. In the source study's methods: A per-sample median of 95,638 TCRs was observed, with a range of about 23,224 to 690,600. TCRdb recomputed calls from the RACE reads with MiXCR, one row per CDR3 protein. The V and J calls follow TCRdb's processing rather than the paper's. This table holds about 80,000 distinct CDR3 sequences, approximately 15% found once. This specimen comes from a study of human T cells and chemical hapten exposure. Study-wide background: The upper back received 0.01% DPC by patch testing, with results read at 6 days.

Time point: pre-sensitization, week 0. Stated treatment: therapeutic diphenylcyclopropenone sensitization with weekly scalp DPC. Overall study findings and caveats: TCRs exceeding a frequency of 1 in 1000 stayed unchanged under DPC sensitization.

The sample here was whole blood, taken in connection with sensitization to the hapten diphenylcyclopropenone (DPC). The source of this sequence is a woman in her fifties or sixties with alopecia areata. Some clones in this sample may be carry-over from other donors' samples.

DNA for the CDR3: TGTGCCAGCAGCCACACGGCAGGCTACACCTTC. Amino acid sequence: CASSHTAGYTF. The chain combines TRBV7-2 with TRBJ1-2; no firm D call. There are 11 residues in the CDR3. The V gene lost 5 bases and the J gene lost 8 bases, with 9 bases spanning the gap. Germline V lookup: CDR1 SGHTA, CDR2 FQGNSA.